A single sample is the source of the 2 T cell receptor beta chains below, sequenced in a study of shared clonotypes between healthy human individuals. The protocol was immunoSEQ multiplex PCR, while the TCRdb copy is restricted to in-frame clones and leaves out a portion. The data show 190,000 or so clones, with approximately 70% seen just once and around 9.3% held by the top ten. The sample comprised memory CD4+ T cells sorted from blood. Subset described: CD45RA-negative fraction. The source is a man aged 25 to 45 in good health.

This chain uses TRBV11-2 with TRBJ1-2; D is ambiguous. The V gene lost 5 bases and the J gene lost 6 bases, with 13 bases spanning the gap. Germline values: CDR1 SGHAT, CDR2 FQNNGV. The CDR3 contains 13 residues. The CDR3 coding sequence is TGTGCCAGCAGCCCCGCCGGAATCAATGGCTACACCTTC. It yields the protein CASSPAGINGYTF.

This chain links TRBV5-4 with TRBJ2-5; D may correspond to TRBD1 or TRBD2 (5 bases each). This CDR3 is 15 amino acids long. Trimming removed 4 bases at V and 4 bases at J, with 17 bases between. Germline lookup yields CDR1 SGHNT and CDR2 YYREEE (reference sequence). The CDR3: CASSLGTGLGETQYF. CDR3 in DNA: TGTGCCAGCAGCCTGGGGACGGGCCTGGGAGAGACCCAGTACTTC. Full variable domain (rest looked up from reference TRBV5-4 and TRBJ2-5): ETGVTQSPTHLIKTRGQQVTLRCSSQSGHNTVSWYQQALGQGPQFIFQYYREEENGRGNFPPRFSGLQFPNYSSELNVNALELDDSALYLCASSLGTGLGETQYFGPGTRLLVL.